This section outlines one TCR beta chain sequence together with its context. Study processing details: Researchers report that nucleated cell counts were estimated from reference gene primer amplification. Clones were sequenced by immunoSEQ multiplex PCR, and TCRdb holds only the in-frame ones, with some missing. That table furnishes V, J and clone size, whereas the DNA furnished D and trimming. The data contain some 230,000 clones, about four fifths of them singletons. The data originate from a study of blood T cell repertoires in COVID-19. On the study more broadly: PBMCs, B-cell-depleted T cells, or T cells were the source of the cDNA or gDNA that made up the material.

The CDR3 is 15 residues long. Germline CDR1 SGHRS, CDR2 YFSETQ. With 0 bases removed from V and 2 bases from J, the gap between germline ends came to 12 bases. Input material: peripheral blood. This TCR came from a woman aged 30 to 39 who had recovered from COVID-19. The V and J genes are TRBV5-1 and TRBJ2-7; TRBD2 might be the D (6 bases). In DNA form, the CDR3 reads TGCGCCAGCAGCTTGGCCGGGGCGGGACCCTACGAGCAGTACTTC. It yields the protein CASSLAGAGPYEQYF.